The 14 T cell receptor beta chains presented below share a single source sample, sequenced in a study of cytomegalovirus exposure and HLA in healthy donors. 60 Vbeta and 13 Jbeta primers were used in PCR. Some clones are missing from TCRdb's copy, which holds only in-frame ones; the method was immunoSEQ multiplex PCR. The table has 150,000 to 200,000 clones, around 68% seen once; the top ten hold approximately 1.3%. The source material was PBMCs. The receptors stem from a man between 50 and 59 years old in good health and CMV-seronegative.

The chain links TRBV7-8 to TRBJ1-5, with 8 bases lining up with TRBD1. From germline, CDR1 is SGHVS and CDR2 FQNEAQ. With 3 bases clipped from V and 6 bases from J, the junction kept 7 bases outside the gene matches. The CDR3 spans 15 residues. Written as DNA, the CDR3 is TGTGCCAGCAGCTTCGCCGGACAGGGATCTCAGCCCCAGCATTTT. Protein product: CASSFAGQGSQPQHF.

The V and J genes are TRBV18 and TRBJ1-3; 8 nucleotides align to TRBD1. Per germline, CDR1 KGHSH and CDR2 LQKENI. The CDR3 is 14 amino acids. The V segment lost 3 bases and the J segment 8 bases; nucleotides outside the gene matches: 6. CDR3 coding DNA: TGTGCCAGCTCACCCCTAGACAGGGGTGACACCATATATTTT. It translates to CASSPLDRGDTIYF.

The chain combines TRBV7-9 with TRBJ1-3; D gene uncertain. V was trimmed by 3 bases and J by 4 bases, leaving 7 bases between them. The CDR3 has 13 amino acids. Germline V gene sequence: CDR1 SEHNR, CDR2 FQNEAQ (reference sequence). In nucleotides, the CDR3 is TGTGCCAGCAGCTTTACATCAGGAAACACCATATATTTT. Translated, it gives CASSFTSGNTIYF.

This clone showed up just a few times. The V call is TRBV21-1, the J call TRBJ1-2. TRBV21-1 is classified as a pseudogene. The CDR3 is 14 residues long. CDR3 sequence (DNA): TGTGCCAGCAGCTCTCAAACCGGGAACTATGGCTACACCTTC. It encodes CASSSQTGNYGYTF.

The rearrangement joins TRBV2 to TRBJ1-5; 7 nucleotides align to TRBD1. The CDR3 consists of 15 residues. With 6 bases clipped from V and 0 bases from J, the junction kept 5 bases outside the gene matches. Germline CDR1 is SNHLY and CDR2 is FYNNEI. CDR3 amino acids: CASRRDRNSNQPQHF. For the CDR3, the DNA is TGTGCCAGCAGACGGGACAGAAATAGCAATCAGCCCCAGCATTTT.

J is TRBJ2-7 and V is TRBV28; no firm D call. The germline V and J ends were trimmed by 8 bases and 6 bases, with 11 bases remaining between them. Germline CDR1 reads MDHEN; CDR2 reads SYDVKM. CDR3 length equals 11 residues. The CDR3 region has the DNA TGTGCCAGCGGCCCTTCGTTCGAGCAGTACTTC. It encodes CASGPSFEQYF.

The chain joins TRBV6-1 to TRBJ2-1; D uncertain. Looked up from germline, CDR1 is MNHNS and CDR2 is SASEGT. V lost 4 bases to trimming and J lost 5 bases, with 6 bases between them. The CDR3 is 12 amino acids. Here the CDR3 reads CASSGINNEQFF. DNA for the CDR3: TGTGCCAGCAGTGGTATAAACAATGAGCAGTTCTTC.

The V gene is TRBV15, the J gene TRBJ1-4, with 10 bases fitting TRBD1. CDR1 and CDR2 from the germline V gene are LNHNV and YYDKDF (reference sequence). The J segment lost 3 bases and the V segment lost 5 bases, leaving 6 bases of the junction unmatched. The CDR3 covers 16 residues. The CDR3 DNA is TGTGCCACCAGCGGGAGACAGGGGGCGGCTAATGAAAAACTGTTTTTT. Translating gives CATSGRQGAANEKLFF.

The chain has TRBV11-3 and TRBJ2-2; D is unresolved. The V gene lost 4 bases and the J gene lost 5 bases, with 8 bases spanning the gap. The CDR3 consists of 13 residues. In germline, CDR1 is SGHNT, CDR2 YENEEA. CDR3 sequence (DNA): TGTGCCAGCAGCTCCCTAGTAACCGGGGAGCTGTTTTTT. Its protein is CASSSLVTGELFF.

This sequence joins TRBV5-4 and TRBJ2-7; TRBD1 agrees at 9 bases. Trimming removed 4 bases from V and 2 bases from J; junction bases left unmatched: 7. The CDR3 loop spans 15 amino acids. From germline, CDR1 is SGHNT and CDR2 YYREEE (reference sequence). CDR3 nucleotides: TGTGCCAGCAGCCGGGGTGGGACAGGGACCTACGAGCAGTACTTC. It encodes CASSRGGTGTYEQYF.

The chain recombines TRBV9 with TRBJ1-1, with a tentative D call TRBD1 (6 bases). The CDR3 runs 15 residues. Between the trimmed V and J ends, which lost 2 bases and 1 base, there was a span of 12 bases. The germline V gene encodes CDR1 SGDLS and CDR2 YYNGEE. The CDR3 sequence: CASSVLTGKNTEAFF. DNA of the CDR3: TGTGCCAGCAGCGTTCTGACAGGAAAGAACACTGAAGCTTTCTTT.

The rearrangement uses TRBV6-5 and TRBJ2-7, with a possible D match to TRBD1 (6 bases). The CDR3 totals 13 residues. V lost 8 bases, J lost 6 bases, and 17 bases lay in between. Per the germline V gene, CDR1 is MNHEY and CDR2 is SVGAGI. CDR3 in DNA: TGTGCCAGCGGGGGCCCATCTAAGCCCGAGCAGTACTTC. Encoded protein: CASGGPSKPEQYF.

The chain combines TRBV4-1 with TRBJ2-1; TRBD1 is a possible D gene (6 bases). CDR1 and CDR2 from the germline V gene are MGHRA and YSYEKL. The V and J ends lost 0 bases and 6 bases respectively, with 9 bases between them. This CDR3 has 14 amino acids. The CDR3 region is CASSQEARGNEQFF. CDR3 nucleotides: TGCGCCAGCAGCCAAGAGGCCAGGGGCAATGAGCAGTTCTTC.

The chain has TRBV10-1 and TRBJ2-5; 10 bases agree with TRBD1. Losses at the gene ends were 0 bases for V and 5 bases for J; bases not matched to a gene: 6. Germline V gene data show CDR1 as WNHNN and CDR2 as SYGVQD (reference sequence). This CDR3 region has 16 residues. The CDR3 here is CASSESTGGPRETQYF. In DNA, the CDR3 is TGCGCCAGCAGTGAGTCGACAGGGGGCCCGAGGGAGACCCAGTACTTC.